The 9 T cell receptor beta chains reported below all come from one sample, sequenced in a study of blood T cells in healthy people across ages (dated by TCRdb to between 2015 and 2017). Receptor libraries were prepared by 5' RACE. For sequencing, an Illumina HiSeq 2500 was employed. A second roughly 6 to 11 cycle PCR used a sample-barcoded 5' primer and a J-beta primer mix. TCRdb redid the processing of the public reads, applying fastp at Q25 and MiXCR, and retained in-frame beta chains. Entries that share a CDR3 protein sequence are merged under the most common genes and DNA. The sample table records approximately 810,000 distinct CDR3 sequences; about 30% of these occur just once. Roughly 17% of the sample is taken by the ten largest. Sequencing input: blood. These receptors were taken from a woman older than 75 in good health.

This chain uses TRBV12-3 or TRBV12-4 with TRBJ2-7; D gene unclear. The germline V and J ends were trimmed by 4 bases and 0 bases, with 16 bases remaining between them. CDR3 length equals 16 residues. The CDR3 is CASSSQDAKSSYEQYF. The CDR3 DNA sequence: TGTGCCAGCAGTTCCCAAGATGCCAAGAGCTCCTACGAGCAGTACTTC.

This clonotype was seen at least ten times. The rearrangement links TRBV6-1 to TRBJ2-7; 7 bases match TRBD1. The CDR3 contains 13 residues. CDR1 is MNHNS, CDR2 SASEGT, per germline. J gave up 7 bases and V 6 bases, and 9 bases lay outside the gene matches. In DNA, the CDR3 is TGTGCCAGCAGCGGCCGGACAGGAAGAGAGCAGTACTTC. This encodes CASSGRTGREQYF.

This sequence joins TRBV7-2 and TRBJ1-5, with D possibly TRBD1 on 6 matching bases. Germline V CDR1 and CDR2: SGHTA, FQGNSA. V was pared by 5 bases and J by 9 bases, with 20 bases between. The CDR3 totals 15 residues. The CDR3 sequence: CASSPGVGGGWPQHF. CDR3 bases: TGTGCCAGCAGCCCTGGAGTCGGGGGCGGTTGGCCCCAGCATTTT.

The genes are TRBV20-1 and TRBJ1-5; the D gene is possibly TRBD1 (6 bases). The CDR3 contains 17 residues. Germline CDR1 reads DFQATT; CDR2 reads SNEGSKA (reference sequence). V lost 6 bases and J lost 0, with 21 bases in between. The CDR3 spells CSASEITGMSSNQPQHF. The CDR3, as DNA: TGCAGTGCATCGGAGATTACAGGGATGTCTAGCAATCAGCCCCAGCATTTT.

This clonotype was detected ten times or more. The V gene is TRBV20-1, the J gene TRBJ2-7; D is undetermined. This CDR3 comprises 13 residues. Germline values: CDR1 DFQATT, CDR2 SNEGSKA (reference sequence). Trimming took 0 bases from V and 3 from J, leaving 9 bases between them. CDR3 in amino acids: CSARELGYYEQYF. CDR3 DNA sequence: TGCAGTGCTAGAGAGTTAGGGTACTACGAGCAGTACTTC.

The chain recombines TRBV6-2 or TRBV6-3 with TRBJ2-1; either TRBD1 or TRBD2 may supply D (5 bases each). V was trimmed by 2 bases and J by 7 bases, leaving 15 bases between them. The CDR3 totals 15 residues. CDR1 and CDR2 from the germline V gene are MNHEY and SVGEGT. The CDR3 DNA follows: TGTGCCAGCAGTTACACGGGGCTACGGGGTAATGAGCAGTTCTTC. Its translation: CASSYTGLRGNEQFF.

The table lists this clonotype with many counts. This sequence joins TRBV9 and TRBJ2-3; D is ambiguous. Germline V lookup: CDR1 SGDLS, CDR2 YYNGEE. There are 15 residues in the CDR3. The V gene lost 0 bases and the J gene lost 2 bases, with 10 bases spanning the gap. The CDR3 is CASSVGATNTDTQYF. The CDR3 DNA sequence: TGTGCCAGCAGCGTAGGGGCAACTAACACAGATACGCAGTATTTT.

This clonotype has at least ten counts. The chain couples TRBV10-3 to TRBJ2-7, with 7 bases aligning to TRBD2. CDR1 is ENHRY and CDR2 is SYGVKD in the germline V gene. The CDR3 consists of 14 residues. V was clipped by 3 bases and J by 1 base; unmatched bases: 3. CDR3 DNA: TGTGCCATCAGTGACCAGGGAGGGTCCTACGAGCAGTACTTC. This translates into CAISDQGGSYEQYF.

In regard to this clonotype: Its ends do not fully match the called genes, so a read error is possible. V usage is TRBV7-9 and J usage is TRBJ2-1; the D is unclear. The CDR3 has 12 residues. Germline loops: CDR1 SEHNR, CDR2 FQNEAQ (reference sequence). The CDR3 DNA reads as TGCGCCAGCAGCCAAGATCTAAATGAGCAGTTCTTC. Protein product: CASSQDLNEQFF.